The table lists the clone carrying this T cell receptor beta chain with a count of one. The data were taken from a study of blood T cell repertoires in COVID-19. Whole-study context: Sites across the United States, Italy and Spain contributed samples from acute and convalescent COVID-19. Sources were T cells, B-cell-depleted T cells, or PBMCs; the material itself was cDNA or gDNA.

How the authors handled the data: Amplifying reference gene primers gave estimates of nucleated cell counts. Libraries were prepared by immunoSEQ multiplex PCR; TCRdb keeps only in-frame clonotypes and omits some of them. V and J calls plus clone size are reproduced from that table; the DNA served to infer D and trimming. This sample has about 240,000 clones, with 80% to 85% found just once. This CDR3 is 15 amino acids long. The junction had 10 bases not matched to a gene; V was cut back by 4 bases and J by 8 bases. The germline gives CDR1 MDHEN, CDR2 SYDVKM. The chain joins TRBV28 to TRBJ1-3, with TRBD1 matching 8 bases. The sequencing sample was made of peripheral blood. This TCR derives from an older woman with active or convalescent COVID-19. The CDR3 sequence is CASSSSPDRAHTIYF. The DNA of the CDR3 is TGTGCCAGCAGTTCCTCACCGGACAGGGCACACACCATATATTTT. The full variable domain, rest sourced from reference TRBV28 and TRBJ1-3, is DVKVTQSSRYLVKRTGEKVFLECVQDMDHENMFWYRQDPGLGLRLIYFSYDVKMKEKGDIPEGYSVSREKKERFSLILESASTNQTSMYLCASSSSPDRAHTIYFGEGSWLTVV.